The 20 T cell receptor beta chains below come from one sample, sequenced in a study of radiotherapy plus CTLA-4 blockade in lung cancer. Clones were sequenced by immunoSEQ multiplex PCR, and TCRdb holds only the in-frame ones, with some missing. This table has some 15,000 clones, around 67% appearing once. Sequences were derived from peripheral blood, sampled from a patient treated with radiotherapy plus ipilimumab. Receptors were obtained from a human donor with non-small cell lung cancer whose response to radiotherapy plus ipilimumab could not be evaluated.

The rearrangement joins TRBV2 to TRBJ2-1, with 7 bases aligning to TRBD1. J gave up 0 bases and V 11 bases, and 13 bases lay outside the gene matches. Germline CDR1 and CDR2: SNHLY and FYNNEI. This CDR3 comprises 16 residues. The CDR3 here is CARQGPGQSSYNEQFF. CDR3 sequence (DNA): TGTGCCCGCCAGGGGCCGGGACAGTCCTCCTACAATGAGCAGTTCTTC.

A few counts support this clone. The V call is TRBV14, the J call TRBJ1-2; TRBD1 aligns across 8 bases. Germline-derived CDR1 and CDR2 are SGHDN and FVKESK. V dropped 3 bases and J dropped 4; count of bases not matched to a gene: 10. The CDR3 has 16 amino acids. The CDR3 loop is CASSHSDRGWSYGYTF. The DNA for the CDR3 is TGTGCCAGCAGCCACTCAGACAGGGGATGGAGCTATGGCTACACCTTC.

The rearrangement joins TRBV18 to TRBJ2-6; TRBD1 matches at 11 bases. CDR3 length: 17 amino acids. Looked up from germline, CDR1 is KGHSH and CDR2 is LQKENI. V lost 6 bases, J lost 3 bases, and 7 bases stayed unmatched. In DNA form, the CDR3 reads TGTGCCAGCTCGCGGACAGGGGGCGCGGATGGGGCCAACGTCCTGACTTTC. Encoded protein: CASSRTGGADGANVLTF.

In this sample, this clone turned up a few times. This rearrangement joins TRBV30 to TRBJ1-6; D ambiguous. Trimming pared 0 bases from V and 7 bases from J, leaving 19 bases between. CDR3 length equals 17 residues. Germline CDR1 reads GTSNPN; CDR2 reads SVGIG (reference sequence). The DNA for the CDR3 is TGTGCCTGGAGTGTACTGGAGACGATACTTCGGAATTCACCCCTCCACTTT. Its translation: CAWSVLETILRNSPLHF.

The chain carries TRBV5-6 and TRBJ1-2, with 7 positions matching TRBD1. This CDR3 has 17 amino acids. Germline loops: CDR1 SGHDT, CDR2 YYEEEE. Trimming removed 1 base from V and 0 bases from J; junction bases left unmatched: 9. The CDR3: CASSLTGPGQPNYGYTF. In nucleotides, the CDR3 is TGTGCCAGCAGCTTGACAGGGCCGGGACAGCCTAACTATGGCTACACCTTC. Full variable domain (rest looked up from reference TRBV5-6 and TRBJ1-2): DAGVTQSPTHLIKTRGQQVTLRCSPKSGHDTVSWYQQALGQGPQFIFQYYEEEERQRGNFPDRFSGHQFPNYSSELNVNALLLGDSALYLCASSLTGPGQPNYGYTFGSGTRLTVV.

This clone was seen just once. This chain connects TRBV5-4 to TRBJ2-2, with 8 bases that match TRBD2. Germline V CDR1 and CDR2: SGHNT, YYREEE (reference sequence). This CDR3 has 16 residues. With V trimmed by 0 bases and J by 2 bases, 3 bases remained unmatched. CDR3 protein: CASSLVAGGNTGELFF. Written as DNA, the CDR3 is TGTGCCAGCAGCTTGGTGGCGGGGGGTAACACCGGGGAGCTGTTTTTT.

The chain links TRBV9 to TRBJ1-1, with D possibly TRBD1 on 5 matching bases. V shed 0 bases and J shed 0 bases, with 9 bases lying between them. The CDR3 length is 15 residues. In germline, CDR1 is SGDLS, CDR2 YYNGEE. CDR3: CASSVDGGMNTEAFF. CDR3 bases: TGTGCCAGCAGCGTAGATGGGGGGATGAACACTGAAGCTTTCTTT.

J is TRBJ1-4 and V is TRBV5-1; tentatively, D is TRBD1 (5 bases). V was clipped by 1 base and J by 0 bases, with 10 bases between them. The CDR3 runs to 16 residues. CDR1 is SGHRS, CDR2 YFSETQ, per germline. CDR3 protein: CASSLRQITTNEKLFF. The DNA of the CDR3 is TGCGCCAGCAGCTTGCGACAGATCACAACTAATGAAAAACTGTTTTTT. Complete variable domain (other parts from reference TRBV5-1 and TRBJ1-4): KAGVTQTPRYLIKTRGQQVTLSCSPISGHRSVSWYQQTPGQGLQFLFEYFSETQRNKGNFPGRFSGRQFSNSRSEMNVSTLELGDSALYLCASSLRQITTNEKLFFGSGTQLSVL.

Note on this clone: Germline is not matched at one junction end, which may reflect a read error. The chain links TRBV29-1 to TRBJ1-3, with D possibly being TRBD1 (6 bases). This CDR3 spans 13 amino acids. Germline V gene sequence: CDR1 SQVTM, CDR2 ANQGSEA. DNA for the CDR3: TGCAGCGTTGCGGCAGGGGCTGGAAACGCCATATATTTT. Its protein product is CSVAAGAGNAIYF.

This clone was detected once. The CDR3 loop is CASSLSVERGYTF. The CDR3 coding sequence is TGCGCCAGCAGCTTGTCGGTCGAACGTGGCTACACCTTC. The chain links TRBV5-1 to TRBJ1-2; D not certain. From germline, CDR1 is SGHRS and CDR2 YFSETQ. This CDR3 region has 13 residues. Trimming left V 1 base short and J 7 bases short, with 11 bases between.

Of note for this clone: This CDR3 is also generated by other DNA sequences in the sample. The CDR3 protein is CASSPRTGGDTEAFF. CDR3 nucleotides: TGTGCCAGCTCACCCAGAACAGGGGGTGACACTGAAGCTTTCTTT. The chain carries TRBV18 and TRBJ1-1, with 8 bases identical to TRBD1. The V segment lost 3 bases and the J segment 3 bases; nucleotides outside the gene matches: 6. Germline assignment: CDR1 KGHSH and CDR2 LQKENI. This CDR3 region has 15 residues.

The chain carries TRBV29-1 and TRBJ1-1; D uncertain. Trimming removed 3 bases from V and 4 bases from J, with 6 bases in between. CDR3 size: 11 residues. Per germline, CDR1 SQVTM and CDR2 ANQGSEA. CDR3 coding DNA: TGCAGCGTTGATACCGGCACTGAAGCTTTCTTT. Its translation: CSVDTGTEAFF.

This chain links TRBV6-1 with TRBJ2-2; 7 nucleotides agree with TRBD1. The CDR3 covers 16 residues. Trimming took 4 bases from V and 2 from J; bases not matched to a gene: 7. CDR1 and CDR2 (germline): MNHNS, SASEGT. In nucleotides, the CDR3 is TGTGCCAGCAGTGGCCTCCGGACAGGCAACACCGGGGAGCTGTTTTTT. Translation: CASSGLRTGNTGELFF.

The rearrangement links TRBV2 to TRBJ1-1, with 9 positions matching TRBD1. CDR1 is SNHLY and CDR2 is FYNNEI in the germline V gene. V shed 10 bases, J shed 1 base, and the junction held 4 bases outside the gene matches. The CDR3 sequence is 13 residues long. DNA for the CDR3: TGTGCCACCGGACAGGGGCCGAACACTGAAGCTTTCTTT. Its translation is CATGQGPNTEAFF.

The chain joins TRBV9 to TRBJ1-1, with 11 positions matching TRBD1. The CDR3 consists of 15 residues. Unmatched junction bases numbered 2, after V lost 0 bases and J lost 4 bases. Germline CDR1 reads SGDLS; CDR2 reads YYNGEE. CDR3 residues: CASSVVGTGGTEAFF. CDR3 bases: TGTGCCAGCAGCGTAGTTGGGACAGGGGGCACTGAAGCTTTCTTT.

V and J are TRBV28 and TRBJ1-1; no firm D call. This CDR3 is built from 13 residues. Germline V lookup: CDR1 MDHEN, CDR2 SYDVKM. V gave up 3 bases and J gave up 7 bases, with 12 bases separating them. The CDR3 DNA reads as TGTGCCAGCAGTTTTGGAGGATTACTTGAAGCTTTCTTT. This encodes CASSFGGLLEAFF.

This sequence joins TRBV5-4 and TRBJ2-3, with TRBD2 matching 7 bases. The V gene's germline CDR1 is SGHNT and CDR2 YYREEE (reference sequence). The CDR3 loop spans 16 amino acids. The J segment lost 0 bases and the V segment lost 4 bases, leaving 8 bases of the junction unmatched. The CDR3 is CASSKKAGRSTDTQYF. The CDR3 coding sequence is TGTGCCAGCAGCAAAAAAGCGGGGCGTAGCACAGATACGCAGTATTTT.

V is TRBV10-3 and J is TRBJ2-1; 8 nucleotides line up with TRBD1. Germline CDR1 and CDR2: ENHRY and SYGVKD. The CDR3 covers 15 residues. The J segment lost 7 bases and the V segment lost 4 bases, leaving 9 bases of the junction unmatched. The CDR3 region has the DNA TGTGCCATCAGTGTCCTGACAGGGGCGACGAATGAGCAGTTCTTC. Translated, it gives CAISVLTGATNEQFF.

The gene calls are TRBV7-8 and TRBJ1-5, with D possibly matching TRBD1 (5 bases). Trimming cost V 1 base and J 0 bases, with 10 bases left between them. This CDR3 region has 16 residues. Looked up from germline, CDR1 is SGHVS and CDR2 is FQNEAQ. The CDR3 coding sequence is TGTGCCAGCAGCTTAGGGACATTTTATAGCAATCAGCCCCAGCATTTT. Translated, it gives CASSLGTFYSNQPQHF.

The chain links TRBV5-1 to TRBJ2-7; D is perhaps TRBD2 (5 bases). Germline loops: CDR1 SGHRS, CDR2 YFSETQ. The V and J ends lost 0 bases and 5 bases respectively, with 12 bases between them. This CDR3 has 14 residues. The CDR3 loop is CASSLGGRENEQYF. CDR3 nucleotides: TGCGCCAGCAGCTTGGGAGGTAGGGAGAACGAGCAGTACTTC.